The T cell receptor (beta chain) under discussion was sequenced for a study of blood T cell repertoires in COVID-19. Study context: Sites across the United States, Italy and Spain contributed samples from acute and convalescent COVID-19. From T cells, B-cell-depleted T cells, or PBMCs came the material, which was cDNA or gDNA.

Original analysis: Reference gene primer amplification gave nucleated cell count estimates. Sequencing was performed with immunoSEQ multiplex PCR; in TCRdb, only in-frame clones are kept and a portion is missing. V and J calls and clone size are copied from that table; D and trimming were computed from the DNA. The sample shows 150,000 to 200,000 clones, around 85% of them seen only once. CDR3 size: 13 residues. Germline loops: CDR1 LNHDA, CDR2 SQIVND (reference sequence). V lost 7 bases to trimming and J lost 2 bases, with 11 bases between them. The clonotype comes from a man in his forties or fifties who had recovered from COVID-19. Sequencing was performed on peripheral blood. The chain employs TRBV19 and TRBJ2-5; D is possibly TRBD2 (5 bases). The CDR3 here is CASTDSSQETQYF. As DNA, the CDR3 is TGTGCCAGTACGGACTCCTCGCAAGAGACCCAGTACTTC.